The 2 T cell receptor beta chains below all came from one sample that was sequenced in a study of Graves' ophthalmopathy and Graves' hyperthyroidism. Amplifying from RNA transcripts, the study obtained TCR beta CDR3 regions. Second-round multiplex PCR came after first-round RT-PCR with HTBI primers. TCRdb recomputed calls from the multiplex PCR reads with MiXCR, one row per CDR3 protein. The data show just over 400,000 distinct CDR3 sequences, around 21% seen once. The sequenced material came from peripheral blood. These TCRs come from a woman aged 18-30 years with stable Graves' hyperthyroidism.

The chain couples TRBV6-1 to TRBJ2-5; D is unclear. CDR3 size: 16 residues. CDR1 is MNHNS, CDR2 SASEGT, per germline. The V end lost 5 bases, the J end lost 0 bases, and 16 bases lay between the germline ends. CDR3 DNA sequence: TGTGCCAGCAGTCCGGGCCTTCACGAGTACCAAGAGACCCAGTACTTC. Translation gives CASSPGLHEYQETQYF.

This clonotype was seen ten or more times. The chain is built from TRBV15 and TRBJ1-5, with D uncertain. Germline lookup yields CDR1 LNHNV and CDR2 YYDKDF (reference sequence). The CDR3 has 13 residues. With 0 bases removed from V and 7 bases from J, the gap between germline ends came to 7 bases. In DNA, the CDR3 is TGTGCCACCAGCAGAGATGTGGGGCAGCCCCAGCATTTT. It yields the protein CATSRDVGQPQHF.